The 29 T cell receptor beta chains in this list originate from one sample, sequenced in a study of OX40 agonist ivuxolimab in advanced cancers. TCRdb keeps only in-frame clones here, not all; method: immunoSEQ multiplex PCR. The sample lists under 25,000 clones; around four fifths were seen once. This specimen consisted of CD4+ or CD8+ T cells sorted from blood, obtained in a trial of the OX40 agonist ivuxolimab. Source of these receptors: an adult with an advanced solid tumor such as melanoma, head and neck, liver or kidney cancer.

V and J are TRBV14 and TRBJ2-1, with 11 bases that match TRBD2. J was trimmed by 8 bases and V by 0 bases; bases with no gene match: 6. This CDR3 contains 16 residues. The germline V gene encodes CDR1 SGHDN and CDR2 FVKESK. The CDR3 bases are TGTGCCAGCAGCCAAGAGGTAGCGGGGGGGTGGTATGAGCAGTTCTTC. It yields the protein CASSQEVAGGWYEQFF.

The V gene is TRBV11-2, the J gene TRBJ1-2, with a possible D match to TRBD1 (5 bases). CDR1 is SGHAT and CDR2 is FQNNGV in the germline V gene. The CDR3 has 11 residues. V lost 5 bases and J 6 bases, leaving 7 bases between the germline ends. The CDR3 DNA reads TGTGCCAGCAGCCCAGGGAATGGCTACACCTTC. Translating it yields CASSPGNGYTF.

This rearrangement joins TRBV5-4 to TRBJ2-7, with 11 bases identical to TRBD1. Germline values: CDR1 SGHNT, CDR2 YYREEE (reference sequence). V lost 5 bases and J lost 4; bases outside the gene matches: 5. The CDR3 runs to 14 residues. The CDR3, as DNA: TGTGCCAGCAGAGTCGGGACAGGGGGTTACGAGCAGTACTTC. Its translation: CASRVGTGGYEQYF.

The chain is built from TRBV30 and TRBJ2-5; no reliable D call. V was trimmed by 4 bases and J by 2 bases, leaving 32 bases between them. Germline V gene data show CDR1 as GTSNPN and CDR2 as SVGIG (reference sequence). The CDR3 sequence is 20 residues long. The chain's CDR3 is CAWTHDIRPGQSRYQETQYF. DNA for the CDR3: TGTGCCTGGACTCACGATATCCGCCCGGGCCAGAGCCGCTATCAAGAGACCCAGTACTTC.

This clone showed up just once. The V call is TRBV6-5, the J call TRBJ2-1; a weak D match, TRBD2 (6 bases). Looked up from germline, CDR1 is MNHEY and CDR2 is SVGAGI. This CDR3 contains 14 residues. V was trimmed by 0 bases and J by 4 bases, leaving 7 bases between them. This CDR3 reads CASSYSEGYNEQFF. The CDR3 DNA follows: TGTGCCAGCAGTTACTCGGAGGGGTACAATGAGCAGTTCTTC.

The chain employs TRBV19 and TRBJ2-7; D gene uncertain. The CDR3 covers 15 residues. The V end was cut by 7 bases, the J end by 3 bases, with 19 bases between. Per the germline V gene, CDR1 is LNHDA and CDR2 is SQIVND (reference sequence). CDR3 in amino acids: CASTPSGSAYYEQYF. In DNA, the CDR3 is TGTGCCAGTACTCCATCCGGCAGCGCTTACTACGAGCAGTACTTC.

The chain combines TRBV18 with TRBJ2-3, with D unresolved. CDR1 KGHSH and CDR2 LQKENI come from the germline V gene. The CDR3 spans 17 residues. The germline V and J ends were trimmed by 2 bases and 0 bases, with 15 bases remaining between them. DNA of the CDR3: TGTGCCAGCTCACCAAAGCCGGCAACCACTAGCACAGATACGCAGTATTTT. Residues: CASSPKPATTSTDTQYF.

The chain carries TRBV7-9 and TRBJ1-1; tentatively, D is TRBD1 (6 bases). CDR3 length: 14 residues. Trimming removed 6 bases at V and 5 bases at J, with 16 bases between. CDR1 and CDR2 (germline): SEHNR, FQNEAQ (reference sequence). The CDR3 nucleotides read TGTGCCAGCAGTCTCTACAGGGCGAGGACTGAAGCTTTCTTT. This codes for CASSLYRARTEAFF.

On this clone itself: This may arise from a read error, as a much more abundant clone is one base away. The identical CDR3 is also encoded by other nucleotide sequences in the sample. The rearrangement uses TRBV19 and TRBJ2-7; possible D gene TRBD1, 6 bases. The V end was cut by 1 base, the J end by 2 bases, with 9 bases between. This CDR3 comprises 14 residues. From germline, CDR1 is LNHDA and CDR2 SQIVND (reference sequence). The CDR3 DNA reads as TGTGCCAGTAGTATAGGGACAGCAGCCTACGAGCAGTACTTC. As protein: CASSIGTAAYEQYF.

The V gene is TRBV27, the J gene TRBJ1-3; D ambiguous. Per germline, CDR1 MNHEY and CDR2 SMNVEV (reference sequence). Trimming took off 3 bases at V and 4 bases at J, with 10 bases between the two ends. This CDR3 spans 14 amino acids. CDR3 region: CASSFGGSGNTIYF. The CDR3 nucleotides read TGTGCCAGCAGTTTTGGAGGATCAGGAAACACCATATATTTT.

The sample holds one count of this clone. This sequence joins TRBV28 and TRBJ2-6, with 7 positions matching TRBD2. The V and J ends lost 4 bases and 1 base, in that order; junction bases with no gene match: 19. The CDR3 has 21 residues. From germline, CDR1 is MDHEN and CDR2 SYDVKM. The CDR3 protein is CASSSGPSTGTIYSGANVLTF. CDR3 nucleotides: TGTGCCAGCAGTTCGGGACCCTCTACGGGGACTATTTATTCTGGGGCCAACGTCCTGACTTTC.

The chain recombines TRBV13 with TRBJ2-5, with TRBD1 as a possible D gene (6 bases). Trimming cost V 4 bases and J 2 bases, with 11 bases left between them. Germline CDR1 PRHDT, CDR2 FYEKMQ (reference sequence). CDR3 length: 14 residues. The CDR3 reads CASSSRQVQETQYF. The CDR3 bases are TGTGCCAGCAGCTCCAGACAGGTTCAAGAGACCCAGTACTTC.

This chain connects TRBV27 to TRBJ1-5; D call uncertain. CDR1 and CDR2 from the germline V gene are MNHEY and SMNVEV (reference sequence). CDR3 length: 14 amino acids. Trimming stripped 7 bases from V and 6 bases from J, with 16 bases between. This CDR3 reads CASNPRYGIQPQHF. The CDR3 DNA reads as TGTGCCAGCAACCCACGGTATGGGATTCAGCCCCAGCATTTT.

The CDR3 nucleotides are TGTGCCAGCAGTGAATCACCGTCTGAAGCTTTCTTT. Translation gives CASSESPSEAFF. The gene calls are TRBV25-1 and TRBJ1-1, with no clear D. The CDR3 has 12 residues. Germline loops: CDR1 MGHDK, CDR2 SYGVNS. With 1 base removed from V and 6 bases from J, the gap between germline ends came to 6 bases.

This clone was seen a few times. J is TRBJ2-7 and V is TRBV10-2, with 10 bases identical to TRBD1. The CDR3 has 16 residues. Per germline, CDR1 WSHSY and CDR2 SAAADI. J was trimmed by 1 base and V by 2 bases; bases with no gene match: 5. The CDR3 loop reads CASSERPGQGSYEQYF. The CDR3 bases are TGCGCCAGCAGTGAGCGACCGGGACAGGGGTCCTACGAGCAGTACTTC.

The rearrangement uses TRBV15 and TRBJ2-5; TRBD1 matches at 8 bases. The trim removed 0 bases at V and 9 bases at J, leaving 12 bases unmatched. Germline values: CDR1 LNHNV, CDR2 YYDKDF (reference sequence). This CDR3 region has 16 residues. The CDR3 here is CATSRDLGGQAVPQYF. CDR3 sequence (DNA): TGTGCCACCAGCAGAGATCTAGGGGGACAGGCCGTGCCCCAGTACTTC.

The chain is built from TRBV7-8 and TRBJ2-1; TRBD2 agrees at 12 bases. V gave up 1 base and J gave up 8 bases; unmatched junction bases: 6. Germline loops: CDR1 SGHVS, CDR2 FQNEAQ. This CDR3 is 16 amino acids long. The CDR3 here is CASSLDASGRAHEQFF. The DNA for the CDR3 is TGTGCCAGCAGCTTAGATGCTAGCGGGAGGGCCCATGAGCAGTTCTTC. Complete variable domain (other parts from reference TRBV7-8 and TRBJ2-1): GAGVSQSPRYKVAKRGQDVALRCDPISGHVSLFWYQQALGQGPEFLTYFQNEAQLDKSGLPSDRFFAERPEGSVSTLKIQRTQQEDSAVYLCASSLDASGRAHEQFFGPGTRLTVL.

The genes are TRBV5-6 and TRBJ2-7, with D unclear. The CDR3 is made up of 13 amino acids. CDR1 is SGHDT, CDR2 YYEEEE, per germline. V shed 2 bases and J shed 3 bases, with 9 bases lying between them. The CDR3 here is CASSFGVNYEQYF. CDR3 coding DNA: TGTGCCAGCAGCTTTGGGGTGAACTACGAGCAGTACTTC.

The chain couples TRBV15 to TRBJ2-7; either TRBD1 or TRBD2 may fit D (6 bases each). The CDR3 sequence is 17 residues long. Deletions cut 0 bases from V and 5 bases from J, with 20 bases between. Germline values: CDR1 LNHNV, CDR2 YYDKDF (reference sequence). CDR3 nucleotide sequence: TGTGCCACCAGCAGAGAGCTCGGCCGGGGGCGCCTAGACGAGCAGTACTTC. Amino acid sequence: CATSRELGRGRLDEQYF. The full variable domain, rest sourced from reference TRBV15 and TRBJ2-7, is DAMVIQNPRYQVTQFGKPVTLSCSQTLNHNVMYWYQQKSSQAPKLLFHYYDKDFNNEADTPDNFQSRRPNTSFCFLDIRSPGLGDTAMYLCATSRELGRGRLDEQYFGPGTRLTVT.

The chain joins TRBV5-1 to TRBJ2-1; TRBD2 agrees at 8 bases. The CDR3 length is 19 residues. V was clipped by 0 bases and J by 0 bases; unmatched bases: 11. CDR1 and CDR2 (germline): SGHRS, YFSETQ. The CDR3 coding sequence is TGCGCCAGCAGCTTGGCGGGGCTAGCGGGCTTCGACTCCTACAATGAGCAGTTCTTC. Its translation: CASSLAGLAGFDSYNEQFF. The variable domain in full, with the rest retrieved from reference TRBV5-1 and TRBJ2-1, is KAGVTQTPRYLIKTRGQQVTLSCSPISGHRSVSWYQQTPGQGLQFLFEYFSETQRNKGNFPGRFSGRQFSNSRSEMNVSTLELGDSALYLCASSLAGLAGFDSYNEQFFGPGTRLTVL.

The chain combines TRBV28 with TRBJ2-3; a possible D gene is TRBD2 (6 bases). With 3 bases removed from V and 1 base from J, the gap between germline ends came to 8 bases. The germline V gene encodes CDR1 MDHEN and CDR2 SYDVKM. The CDR3 runs to 14 residues. The CDR3 DNA is TGTGCCAGCAGTTTTCCTAGCGGCACAGATACGCAGTATTTT. Amino acids: CASSFPSGTDTQYF.

This chain connects TRBV9 to TRBJ1-1, with D uncertain. Germline CDR1 and CDR2: SGDLS and YYNGEE. V was pared by 0 bases and J by 5 bases, with 17 bases between. This CDR3 has 16 residues. CDR3 sequence: CASSVDPQVGRTEAFF. Here the CDR3 DNA reads TGTGCCAGCAGCGTAGACCCTCAGGTAGGGCGGACTGAAGCTTTCTTT. The full variable domain, with the rest looked up from reference TRBV9 and TRBJ1-1, is DSGVTQTPKHLITATGQRVTLRCSPRSGDLSVYWYQQSLDQGLQFLIQYYNGEERAKGNILERFSAQQFPDLHSELNLSSLELGDSALYFCASSVDPQVGRTEAFFGQGTRLTVV.

The chain has TRBV28 and TRBJ2-3; maybe TRBD2 (7 bases). Germline V lookup: CDR1 MDHEN, CDR2 SYDVKM. The CDR3 sequence is 16 residues long. V was shortened by 4 bases and J by 2 bases, with 16 bases between the two germline ends. In DNA, the CDR3 is TGTGCCAGCAGTTGGGGGCCAGCGGGATCCACAGATACGCAGTATTTT. It is translated as CASSWGPAGSTDTQYF.

J is TRBJ2-1 and V is TRBV13; D not certain. The CDR3 length is 12 residues. Germline V gene sequence: CDR1 PRHDT, CDR2 FYEKMQ (reference sequence). Trimming pared 5 bases from V and 7 bases from J, leaving 9 bases between. CDR3 residues: CASSIRWNEQFF. CDR3 DNA sequence: TGTGCCAGCAGCATCAGGTGGAATGAGCAGTTCTTC.

The CDR3 nucleotides are TGTGCCAGCAGCGTAGGATTGACAGGGCTCAGCACAGATACGCAGTATTTT. Translating gives CASSVGLTGLSTDTQYF. The V call is TRBV9, the J call TRBJ2-3, with TRBD1 matching 7 bases. This CDR3 spans 17 amino acids. Germline V lookup: CDR1 SGDLS, CDR2 YYNGEE. Trimming cost V 0 bases and J 0 bases; bases outside gene matches: 7.

The chain has TRBV6-5 and TRBJ1-6; D might be TRBD1 (5 bases). Trimming shortened V by 7 bases and J by 5 bases, and 15 bases separated the two germline ends. Germline V gene sequence: CDR1 MNHEY, CDR2 SVGAGI. The CDR3 contains 15 residues. The CDR3 reads CASTPGAANNSPLHF. CDR3 nucleotide sequence: TGTGCCAGCACCCCCGGGGCAGCCAATAATTCACCCCTCCACTTT.

The V and J genes are TRBV7-2 and TRBJ1-4, with a weak D call TRBD1 (6 bases). V was trimmed by 4 bases and J by 1 base, leaving 13 bases between them. Germline V gene lookup returns CDR1 SGHTA and CDR2 FQGNSA. This CDR3 comprises 16 residues. In DNA form, the CDR3 reads TGTGCCAGCAGCTATCTGGGAGGGGGAACTAATGAAAAACTGTTTTTT. It yields the protein CASSYLGGGTNEKLFF.

This sequence joins TRBV7-9 and TRBJ2-7, with 7 bases fitting TRBD1. Unmatched junction bases numbered 7, after V lost 0 bases and J lost 2 bases. CDR1 SEHNR and CDR2 FQNEAQ come from the germline V gene (reference sequence). CDR3 length equals 16 residues. CDR3 in DNA: TGTGCCAGCAGCTTAGCTGTAGGGGGCTACACCTACGAGCAGTACTTC. It translates to CASSLAVGGYTYEQYF.

The CDR3 is CASSIGIFYNSPLHF. DNA of the CDR3: TGTGCCAGTAGTATCGGGATTTTCTATAATTCACCCCTCCACTTT. This chain joins TRBV19 and TRBJ1-6; no clear D. Germline CDR1 reads LNHDA; CDR2 reads SQIVND (reference sequence). This CDR3 region has 15 residues. V was shortened by 3 bases and J by 3 bases, with 9 bases between the two germline ends.